This T cell receptor beta chain was found in a study of human T cells and chemical hapten exposure. On the study more broadly: Enrolled patients were predominantly female and had alopecia areata, totalis or universalis.

The study, taken as a whole, reports: Against controls, expanded TCRs gave rise to significantly more large CDR3 similarity clusters. With regard to DPC sensitization, TCRs above 1 in 1000 frequency did not change.

TCRdb processed the RACE reads anew with MiXCR; each CDR3 protein has one entry. The sample lists about 42,000 distinct CDR3 sequences; roughly 12% were seen once. As to time point: pre-sensitization, week 0. Described treatment: therapeutic diphenylcyclopropenone sensitization with weekly scalp DPC. This clonotype was seen a few times. Antigen unknown. This CDR3 region has 16 residues. V lost 5 bases, J lost 1 base, and 17 bases lay in between. CDR1 is MNHEY and CDR2 is SMNVEV in the germline V gene (reference sequence). The rearrangement joins TRBV27 to TRBJ2-5; unclear D gene. Here the sequenced sample was whole blood, taken in connection with sensitization to the hapten diphenylcyclopropenone (DPC). The sequence came from a young woman with alopecia areata. Some clones in this sample may be carry-over from other donors' samples. The DNA of the CDR3 is TGTGCCAGCAGTCCCCGCCCTTGGGCGACCCAAGAGACCCAGTACTTC. Its protein is CASSPRPWATQETQYF.